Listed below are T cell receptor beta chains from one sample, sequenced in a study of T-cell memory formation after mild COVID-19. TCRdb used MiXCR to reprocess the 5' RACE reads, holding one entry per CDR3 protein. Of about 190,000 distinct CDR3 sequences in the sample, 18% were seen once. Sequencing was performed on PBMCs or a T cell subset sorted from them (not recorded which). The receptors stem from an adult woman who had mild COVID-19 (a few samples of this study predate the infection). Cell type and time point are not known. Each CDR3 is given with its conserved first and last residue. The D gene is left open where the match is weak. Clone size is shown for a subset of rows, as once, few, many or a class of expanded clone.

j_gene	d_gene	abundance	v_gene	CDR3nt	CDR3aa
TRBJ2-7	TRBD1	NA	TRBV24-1	TGTGCCCCCAGTGACTCCAGGGGGTTTGCCTACGAGCAGTACTTC	CAPSDSRGFAYEQYF
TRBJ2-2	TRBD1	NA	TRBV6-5	TGTGCCAGCACTCCGGGACAGGGTCACACCGGGGAGCTGTTTTTT	CASTPGQGHTGELFF
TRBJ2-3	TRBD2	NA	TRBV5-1	TGCGCCAGCAGGGGTTCCGTAATAGCGGGAGTAGATACGCAGTATTTT	CASRGSVIAGVDTQYF
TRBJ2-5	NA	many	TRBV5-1	TGCGCCAGCAGCTTCACGGGGGACTTCCAAGAGACCCAGTACTTC	CASSFTGDFQETQYF
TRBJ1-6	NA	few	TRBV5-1	TGCGCCAGCAGCTTCAGCCAAGGGTCCAATTCACCCCTCCACTTT	CASSFSQGSNSPLHF
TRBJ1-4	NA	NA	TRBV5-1	TGCGCCAGCAGAGGAGGCGGATCTAATGAAAAACTGTTTTTT	CASRGGGSNEKLFF
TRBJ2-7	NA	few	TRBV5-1	TGCGCCAGCAGCTTGGCCGGCGTCCTGAGGTCCTACGAGCAGTACTTC	CASSLAGVLRSYEQYF
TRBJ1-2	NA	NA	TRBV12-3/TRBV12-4	TGTGCCAGCATGGGGCTCCAGGTCGGGCAAGACTATGGCTACACCTTC	CASMGLQVGQDYGYTF
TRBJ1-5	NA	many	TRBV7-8	TGTGCCAGCAGCTTAGGAGAACGCAGCAATCAGCCCCAGCATTTT	CASSLGERSNQPQHF
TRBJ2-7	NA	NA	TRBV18	TGTGCCAGCTCACCCGGGGGAGAGCAGTACTTC	CASSPGGEQYF
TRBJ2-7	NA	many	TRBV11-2	TGTGCCAGCAGTCCGGACAGAGGGACCTACGAGCAGTACTTC	CASSPDRGTYEQYF
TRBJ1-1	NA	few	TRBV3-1	TGTGCCAGCAGCCATCAGGGAAGGACAGCCCGAGACACTGAAGCTTTCTTT	CASSHQGRTARDTEAFF
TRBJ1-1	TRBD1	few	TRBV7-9	TGTGCCATCGGACAGGGGGCCTGGAACACTGAAGCTTTCTTT	CAIGQGAWNTEAFF
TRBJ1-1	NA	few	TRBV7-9	TGTGCCAGCAGCTTAAGACACCAGGGCACTGAAGCTTTCTTT	CASSLRHQGTEAFF
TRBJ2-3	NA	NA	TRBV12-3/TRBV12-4	TGTGCCAGCAGCCGCCCCGGGGCCTATGGGACAGATACGCAGTATTTT	CASSRPGAYGTDTQYF
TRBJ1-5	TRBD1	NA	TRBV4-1	TGCGCCAGCAGCCCCCCATGGGACAGGGGCCGGGATGGCAATCAGCCCCAGCATTTT	CASSPPWDRGRDGNQPQHF
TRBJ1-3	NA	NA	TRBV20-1	TGCAGTGCCCGGAGGGGCTCTGGAAACACCATATATTTT	CSARRGSGNTIYF
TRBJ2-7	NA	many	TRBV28	TGTGCCAGCAGTAAATCGGACGGGTACGAGCAGTACTTC	CASSKSDGYEQYF
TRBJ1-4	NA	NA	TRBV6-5	TGTGCCAGCAGTGGCCAAAACAGGGAAGAACTGTTTTTT	CASSGQNREELFF
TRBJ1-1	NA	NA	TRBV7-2	TGTGCCAGCAGCTTCGGCATGGACATGAACACTGAAGCTTTCTTT	CASSFGMDMNTEAFF
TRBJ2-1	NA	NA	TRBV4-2	TGTGCCAGCAGCCAGGCGACTAGTCCACCCTACAATGAGCAGTTCTTC	CASSQATSPPYNEQFF
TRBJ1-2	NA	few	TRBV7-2	TGTGCCAGCAGCTTAGACAGATCCTATGGCTACACCTTC	CASSLDRSYGYTF
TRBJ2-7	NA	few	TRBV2	TGTGCCAGCAGTGAAACGGGCGGGAATCGATACGAGCAGTACTTC	CASSETGGNRYEQYF
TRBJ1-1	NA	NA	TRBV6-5	TGTGCCAGCAGTTCGACCCCTGGGCCAGAAGCTTTCTTT	CASSSTPGPEAFF
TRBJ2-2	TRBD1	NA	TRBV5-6	TGTGCCAGCAGCTTCGTTTGGACAGGGGCCAACACCGGGGAGCTGTTTTTT	CASSFVWTGANTGELFF
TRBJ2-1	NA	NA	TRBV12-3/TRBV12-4	TGTGCCAGCAGTTTAAAGCGGGTTAACAATGAGCAGTTCTTC	CASSLKRVNNEQFF
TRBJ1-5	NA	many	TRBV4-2	TGTGCCAGCAGCCAAGATGCGGTTGGATGGGGCAATCAGCCCCAGCATTTT	CASSQDAVGWGNQPQHF